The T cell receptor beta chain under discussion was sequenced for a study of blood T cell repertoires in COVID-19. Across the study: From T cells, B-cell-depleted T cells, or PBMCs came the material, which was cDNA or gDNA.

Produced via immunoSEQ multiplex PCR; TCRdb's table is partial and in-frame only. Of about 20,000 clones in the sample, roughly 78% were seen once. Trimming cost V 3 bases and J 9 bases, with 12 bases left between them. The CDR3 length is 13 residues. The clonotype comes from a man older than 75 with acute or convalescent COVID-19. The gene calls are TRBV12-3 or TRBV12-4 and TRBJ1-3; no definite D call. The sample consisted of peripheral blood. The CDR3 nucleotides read TGTGCCAGCAGTTTCGCGGCTAGCCCCACCATATATTTT. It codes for CASSFAASPTIYF.